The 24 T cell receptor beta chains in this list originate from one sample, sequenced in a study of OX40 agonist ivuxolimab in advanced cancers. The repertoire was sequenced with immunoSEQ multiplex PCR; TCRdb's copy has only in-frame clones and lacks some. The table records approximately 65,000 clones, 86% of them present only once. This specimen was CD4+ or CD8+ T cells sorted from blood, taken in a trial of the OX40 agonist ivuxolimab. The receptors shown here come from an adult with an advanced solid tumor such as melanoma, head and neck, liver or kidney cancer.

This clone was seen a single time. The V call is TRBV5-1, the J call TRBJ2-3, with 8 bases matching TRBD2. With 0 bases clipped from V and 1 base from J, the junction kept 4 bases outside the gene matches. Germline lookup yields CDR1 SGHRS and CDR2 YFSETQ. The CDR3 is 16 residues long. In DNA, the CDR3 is TGCGCCAGCAGCTTGGAACCAGCGGGGGGCACAGATACGCAGTATTTT. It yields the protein CASSLEPAGGTDTQYF.

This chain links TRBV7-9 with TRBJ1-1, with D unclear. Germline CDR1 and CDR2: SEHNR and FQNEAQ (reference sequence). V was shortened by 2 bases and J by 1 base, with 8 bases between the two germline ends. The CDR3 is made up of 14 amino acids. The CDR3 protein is CASSLFAENTEAFF. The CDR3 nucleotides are TGTGCCAGCAGCTTATTTGCGGAGAACACTGAAGCTTTCTTT.

CDR3 region: CASSPTAREAFTEAFF. DNA for the CDR3: TGTGCCAGTAGCCCGACGGCGAGGGAAGCATTCACTGAAGCTTTCTTT. The chain uses TRBV19 and TRBJ1-1, with D uncertain. In germline, CDR1 is LNHDA, CDR2 SQIVND (reference sequence). Trimming pared 6 bases from V and 4 bases from J, leaving 21 bases between. CDR3 size: 16 residues.

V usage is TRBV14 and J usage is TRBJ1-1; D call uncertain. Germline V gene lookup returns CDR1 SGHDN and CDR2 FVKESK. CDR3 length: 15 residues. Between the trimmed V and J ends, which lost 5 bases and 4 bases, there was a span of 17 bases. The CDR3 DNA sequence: TGTGCCAGCAGCACCCGGGCCGGGGAGCTCACTGAAGCTTTCTTT. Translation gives CASSTRAGELTEAFF.

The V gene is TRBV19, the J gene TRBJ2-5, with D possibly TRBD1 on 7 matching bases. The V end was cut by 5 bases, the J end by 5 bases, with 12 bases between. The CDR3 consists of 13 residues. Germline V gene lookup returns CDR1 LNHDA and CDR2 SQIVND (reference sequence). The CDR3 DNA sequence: TGTGCCAGTAGTTCCAGGGGGAGGGAGACCCAGTACTTC. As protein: CASSSRGRETQYF.

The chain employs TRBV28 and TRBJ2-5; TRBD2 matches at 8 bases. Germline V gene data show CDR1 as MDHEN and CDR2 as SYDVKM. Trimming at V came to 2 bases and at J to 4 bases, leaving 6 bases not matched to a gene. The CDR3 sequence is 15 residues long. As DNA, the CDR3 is TGTGCCAGCAGTTTACCGGCGGGAGGAGGAGAGACCCAGTACTTC. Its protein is CASSLPAGGGETQYF.

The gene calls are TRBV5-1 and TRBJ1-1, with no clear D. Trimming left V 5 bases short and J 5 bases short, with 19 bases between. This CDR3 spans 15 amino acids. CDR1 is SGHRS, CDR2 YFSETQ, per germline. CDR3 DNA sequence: TGCGCCAGCAGTCCCTCTGTGGGCCTAAGTACTGAAGCTTTCTTT. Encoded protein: CASSPSVGLSTEAFF.

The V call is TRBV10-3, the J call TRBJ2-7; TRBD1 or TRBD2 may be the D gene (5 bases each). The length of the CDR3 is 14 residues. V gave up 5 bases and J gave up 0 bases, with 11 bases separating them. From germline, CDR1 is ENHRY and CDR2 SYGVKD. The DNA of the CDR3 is TGTGCCATCAGTCGAGGGGTTAGCTCCTACGAGCAGTACTTC. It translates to CAISRGVSSYEQYF.

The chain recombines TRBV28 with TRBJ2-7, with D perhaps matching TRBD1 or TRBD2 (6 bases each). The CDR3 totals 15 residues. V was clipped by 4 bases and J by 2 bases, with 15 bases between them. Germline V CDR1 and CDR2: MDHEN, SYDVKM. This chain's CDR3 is CASSSLGGTTYEQYF. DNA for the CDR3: TGTGCCAGCAGTTCCCTGGGGGGCACAACCTACGAGCAGTACTTC.

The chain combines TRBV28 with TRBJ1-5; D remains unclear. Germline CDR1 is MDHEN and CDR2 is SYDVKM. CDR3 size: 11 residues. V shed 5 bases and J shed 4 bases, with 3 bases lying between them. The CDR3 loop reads CASSENQPQHF. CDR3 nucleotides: TGTGCCAGCAGTGAAAATCAGCCCCAGCATTTT.

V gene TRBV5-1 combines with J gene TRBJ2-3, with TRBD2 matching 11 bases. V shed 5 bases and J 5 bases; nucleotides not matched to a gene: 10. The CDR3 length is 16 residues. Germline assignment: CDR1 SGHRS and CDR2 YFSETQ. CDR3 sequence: CASRVAGGPSGDTQYF. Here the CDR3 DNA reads TGCGCCAGCAGGGTAGCGGGAGGGCCAAGTGGAGATACGCAGTATTTT.

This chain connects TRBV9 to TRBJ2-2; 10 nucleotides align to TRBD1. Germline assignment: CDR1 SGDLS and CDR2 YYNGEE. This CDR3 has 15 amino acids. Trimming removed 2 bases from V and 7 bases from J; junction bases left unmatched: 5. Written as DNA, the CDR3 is TGTGCCAGCAGCGTCCGGACAGGGGGAAACGGGGAGCTGTTTTTT. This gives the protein CASSVRTGGNGELFF.

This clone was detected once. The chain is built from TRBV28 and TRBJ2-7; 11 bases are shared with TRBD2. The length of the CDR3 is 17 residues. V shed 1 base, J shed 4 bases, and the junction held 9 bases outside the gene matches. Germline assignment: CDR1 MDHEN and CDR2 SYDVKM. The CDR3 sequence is CASSLSLTSGSRYEQYF. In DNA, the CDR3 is TGTGCCAGCAGTTTATCCTTAACTAGCGGGAGCAGATACGAGCAGTACTTC.

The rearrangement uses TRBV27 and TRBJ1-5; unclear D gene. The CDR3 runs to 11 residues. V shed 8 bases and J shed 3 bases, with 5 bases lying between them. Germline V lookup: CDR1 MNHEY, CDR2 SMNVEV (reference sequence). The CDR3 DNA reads TGTGCCAGCGGGTTCAATCAGCCCCAGCATTTT. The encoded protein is CASGFNQPQHF.

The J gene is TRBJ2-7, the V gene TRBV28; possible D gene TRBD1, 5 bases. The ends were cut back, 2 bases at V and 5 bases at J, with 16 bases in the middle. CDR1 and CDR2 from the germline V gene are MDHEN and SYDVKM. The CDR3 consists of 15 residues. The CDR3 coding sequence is TGTGCCAGCAGTTTAGTCCAGGGTAGTCTCGACGAGCAGTACTTC. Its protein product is CASSLVQGSLDEQYF. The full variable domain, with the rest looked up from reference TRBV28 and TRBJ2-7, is DVKVTQSSRYLVKRTGEKVFLECVQDMDHENMFWYRQDPGLGLRLIYFSYDVKMKEKGDIPEGYSVSREKKERFSLILESASTNQTSMYLCASSLVQGSLDEQYFGPGTRLTVT.

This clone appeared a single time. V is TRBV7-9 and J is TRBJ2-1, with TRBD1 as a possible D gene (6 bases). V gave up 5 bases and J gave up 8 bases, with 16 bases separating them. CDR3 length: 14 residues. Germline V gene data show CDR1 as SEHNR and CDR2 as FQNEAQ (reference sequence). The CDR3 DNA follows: TGTGCCAGCAGCCCGTCACAGGGATCCTATGAGCAGTTCTTC. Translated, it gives CASSPSQGSYEQFF.

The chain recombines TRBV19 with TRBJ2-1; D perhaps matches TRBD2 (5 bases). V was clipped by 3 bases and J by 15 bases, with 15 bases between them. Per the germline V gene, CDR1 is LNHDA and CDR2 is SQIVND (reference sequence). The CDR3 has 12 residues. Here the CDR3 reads CASSITGEWWFF. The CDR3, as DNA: TGTGCCAGTAGTATCACCGGGGAATGGTGGTTCTTC.

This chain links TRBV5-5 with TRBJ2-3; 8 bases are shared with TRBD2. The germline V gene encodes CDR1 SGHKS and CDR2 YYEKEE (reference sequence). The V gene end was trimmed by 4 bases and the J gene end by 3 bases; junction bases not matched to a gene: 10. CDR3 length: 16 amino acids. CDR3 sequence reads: CASSRSGGAKTDTQYF. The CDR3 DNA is TGTGCCAGCAGCCGATCCGGGGGGGCGAAGACAGATACGCAGTATTTT. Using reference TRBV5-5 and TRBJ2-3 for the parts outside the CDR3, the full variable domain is DAGVTQSPTHLIKTRGQQVTLRCSPISGHKSVSWYQQVLGQGPQFIFQYYEKEERGRGNFPDRFSARQFPNYSSELNVNALLLGDSALYLCASSRSGGAKTDTQYFGPGTRLTVL.

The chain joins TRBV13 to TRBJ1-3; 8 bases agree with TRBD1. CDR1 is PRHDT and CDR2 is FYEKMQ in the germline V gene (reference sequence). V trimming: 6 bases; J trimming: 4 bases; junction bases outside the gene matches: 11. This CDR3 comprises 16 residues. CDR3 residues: CASRFNGQGPGNTIYF. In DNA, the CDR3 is TGTGCCAGCAGATTCAACGGACAGGGTCCAGGAAACACCATATATTTT. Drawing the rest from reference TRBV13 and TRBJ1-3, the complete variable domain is AAGVIQSPRHLIKEKRETATLKCYPIPRHDTVYWYQQGPGQDPQFLISFYEKMQSDKGSIPDRFSAQQFSDYHSELNMSSLELGDSALYFCASRFNGQGPGNTIYFGEGSWLTVV.

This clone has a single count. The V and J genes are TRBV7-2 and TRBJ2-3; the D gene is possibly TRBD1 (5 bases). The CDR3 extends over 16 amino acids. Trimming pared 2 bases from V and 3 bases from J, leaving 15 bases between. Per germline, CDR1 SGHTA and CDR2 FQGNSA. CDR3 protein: CASSLNLWGGTDTQYF. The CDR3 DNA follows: TGTGCCAGCAGCTTAAACCTCTGGGGCGGTACAGATACGCAGTATTTT.

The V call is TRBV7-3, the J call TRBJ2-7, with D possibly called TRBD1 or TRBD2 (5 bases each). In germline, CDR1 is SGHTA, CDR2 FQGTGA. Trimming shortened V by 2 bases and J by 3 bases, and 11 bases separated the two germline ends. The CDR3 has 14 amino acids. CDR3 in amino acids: CASSLEGLDYEQYF. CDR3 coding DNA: TGTGCCAGCAGCTTAGAGGGGCTGGACTACGAGCAGTACTTC.

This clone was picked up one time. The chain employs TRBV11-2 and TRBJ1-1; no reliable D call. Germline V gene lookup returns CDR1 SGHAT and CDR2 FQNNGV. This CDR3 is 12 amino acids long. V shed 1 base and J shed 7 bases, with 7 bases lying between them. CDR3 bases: TGTGCCAGCAGCTTAGGATCTATTGAAGCTTTCTTT. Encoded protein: CASSLGSIEAFF.

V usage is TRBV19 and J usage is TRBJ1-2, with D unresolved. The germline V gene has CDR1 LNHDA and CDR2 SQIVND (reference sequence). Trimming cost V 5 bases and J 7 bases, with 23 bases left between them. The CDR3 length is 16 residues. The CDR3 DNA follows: TGTGCCAGTAGTCAAAGGAGGAGGAGACCGGCGTCTGGCTACACCTTC. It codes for CASSQRRRRPASGYTF.

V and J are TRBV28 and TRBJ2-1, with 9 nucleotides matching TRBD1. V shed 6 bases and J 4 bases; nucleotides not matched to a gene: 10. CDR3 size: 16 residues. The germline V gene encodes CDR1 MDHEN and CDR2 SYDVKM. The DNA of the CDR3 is TGTGCCAGCAGCAGTGGGGGACAGGGTAAATACAATGAGCAGTTCTTC. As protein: CASSSGGQGKYNEQFF.